This is a list of T cell receptor beta chains from one sample in a study of T-cell memory formation after mild COVID-19. TCRdb reprocessed the 5' RACE reads via MiXCR and lists one record per CDR3 protein. Of 180,000 or so distinct CDR3 sequences in the sample, about 9.9% are singletons; the top ten hold about 3.8%. Sequences were obtained from PBMCs or a T cell subset sorted from them (not recorded which). The source of these receptors is a man aged 18 to 30 who had mild COVID-19 (a few samples of this study predate the infection). Cell type and time point are not known. Both conserved end residues are part of each CDR3. Fields, in order: clone size, V gene, D gene, J gene, CDR3 protein, CDR3 DNA. D genes are given only for firm matches. Where a row states a size, it is once, few, many or the class of an expanded clone; other rows omit it.

abundance: NA; v_gene: TRBV7-2; d_gene: NA; j_gene: TRBJ1-1; CDR3aa: CASSLRSLNTEAFF; CDR3nt: TGTGCCAGCAGCTTAAGGTCCCTGAACACTGAAGCTTTCTTT
abundance: many; v_gene: TRBV7-9; d_gene: TRBD2; j_gene: TRBJ2-1; CDR3aa: CASSLRGAGDNEQFF; CDR3nt: TGTGCCAGCAGCTTGCGCGGGGCGGGGGACAATGAGCAGTTCTTC
abundance: NA; v_gene: TRBV9; d_gene: NA; j_gene: TRBJ2-4; CDR3aa: CASSAGPQNIQYF; CDR3nt: TGTGCCAGCAGCGCGGGCCCTCAAAACATTCAGTACTTC
abundance: few; v_gene: TRBV7-2; d_gene: TRBD2; j_gene: TRBJ2-5; CDR3aa: CASRQTSGSETQYF; CDR3nt: TGTGCCAGCCGCCAGACTAGCGGGTCGGAGACCCAGTACTTC
abundance: few; v_gene: TRBV5-1; d_gene: NA; j_gene: TRBJ2-3; CDR3aa: CASSLFGQPTDTQYF; CDR3nt: TGCGCCAGCAGCTTGTTCGGTCAGCCCACAGATACGCAGTATTTT
abundance: NA; v_gene: TRBV7-7; d_gene: TRBD2; j_gene: TRBJ2-2; CDR3aa: CASSLAGTTNTGELFF; CDR3nt: TGTGCTAGCAGCTTAGCGGGGACGACGAACACCGGGGAGCTGTTTTTT
abundance: few; v_gene: TRBV5-1; d_gene: NA; j_gene: TRBJ1-4; CDR3aa: CASSPVLGRGLFF; CDR3nt: TGCGCCAGCAGCCCGGTGCTCGGAAGGGGTCTGTTTTTT
abundance: NA; v_gene: TRBV6-6; d_gene: NA; j_gene: TRBJ1-2; CDR3aa: CASVAGPVGYTF; CDR3nt: TGTGCCAGCGTTGCAGGGCCGGTTGGCTACACCTTC
abundance: once; v_gene: TRBV15; d_gene: NA; j_gene: TRBJ1-2; CDR3aa: CATSRAKTAGGYTF; CDR3nt: TGTGCCACCAGCAGAGCAAAGACAGCCGGGGGCTACACCTTC
abundance: few; v_gene: TRBV7-2; d_gene: NA; j_gene: TRBJ2-4; CDR3aa: CASSRFGAKNIQYF; CDR3nt: TGTGCCAGCTCCCGCTTCGGCGCCAAAAACATTCAGTACTTC
abundance: NA; v_gene: TRBV5-4; d_gene: NA; j_gene: TRBJ2-6; CDR3aa: CASSLATTGGANVLTF; CDR3nt: TGTGCCAGCAGCTTGGCCACGACAGGTGGGGCCAACGTCCTGACTTTC
abundance: few; v_gene: TRBV28; d_gene: NA; j_gene: TRBJ2-1; CDR3aa: CASSFVPNVVRNEQFF; CDR3nt: TGTGCCAGCAGTTTTGTGCCCAATGTGGTGAGGAATGAGCAGTTCTTC
abundance: few; v_gene: TRBV7-8; d_gene: TRBD1; j_gene: TRBJ2-2; CDR3aa: CASSHRDRVNTGELFF; CDR3nt: TGTGCCAGCAGCCACCGGGACAGGGTGAACACCGGGGAGCTGTTTTTT
abundance: few; v_gene: TRBV6-2/TRBV6-3; d_gene: NA; j_gene: TRBJ1-5; CDR3aa: CASSYGGQPQHF; CDR3nt: TGTGCCAGCAGTTACGGGGGACAGCCCCAGCATTTT
abundance: few; v_gene: TRBV5-8; d_gene: TRBD1; j_gene: TRBJ2-7; CDR3aa: CASSDGTGGAEQYF; CDR3nt: TGTGCCAGCAGCGACGGGACAGGGGGCGCCGAGCAGTACTTC
abundance: NA; v_gene: TRBV14; d_gene: NA; j_gene: TRBJ1-1; CDR3aa: CASSQAHTEAFF; CDR3nt: TGTGCCAGCAGCCAAGCCCACACTGAAGCTTTCTTT
abundance: few; v_gene: TRBV6-5; d_gene: NA; j_gene: TRBJ2-2; CDR3aa: CASSQPRRGGELFF; CDR3nt: TGTGCCAGCAGCCAACCCCGGAGGGGCGGGGAGCTGTTTTTT
abundance: NA; v_gene: TRBV20-1; d_gene: TRBD2; j_gene: TRBJ2-1; CDR3aa: CSASVRRTSINEQFF; CDR3nt: TGCAGTGCTAGCGTTAGGAGGACTAGCATCAATGAGCAGTTCTTC
abundance: NA; v_gene: TRBV7-6; d_gene: TRBD1; j_gene: TRBJ1-5; CDR3aa: CASSLQPTGQGSQPQHF; CDR3nt: TGTGCCAGCAGCTTACAGCCCACGGGACAGGGGTCTCAGCCACAGCATTTT
abundance: NA; v_gene: TRBV5-1; d_gene: NA; j_gene: TRBJ2-5; CDR3aa: CASSMGASGETQYF; CDR3nt: TGCGCCAGCAGCATGGGGGCTAGTGGGGAGACCCAGTACTTC